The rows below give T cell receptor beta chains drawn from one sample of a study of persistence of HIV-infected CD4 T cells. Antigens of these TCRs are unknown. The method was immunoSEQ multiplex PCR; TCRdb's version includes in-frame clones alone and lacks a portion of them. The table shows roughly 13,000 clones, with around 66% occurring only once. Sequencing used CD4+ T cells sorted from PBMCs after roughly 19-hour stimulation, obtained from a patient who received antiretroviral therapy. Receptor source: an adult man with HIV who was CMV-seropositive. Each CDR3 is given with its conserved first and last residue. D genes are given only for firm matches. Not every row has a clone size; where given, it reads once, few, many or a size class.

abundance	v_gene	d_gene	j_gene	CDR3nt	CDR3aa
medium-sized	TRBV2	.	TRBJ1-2	TGTGCCAGCCTCCTGGGGGACGACTATGGCTACACCTTC	CASLLGDDYGYTF
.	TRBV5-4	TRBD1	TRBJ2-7	TGTGCCAGCAGCGTTGACAGGGGTGGCCCCTACGAGCAGTACTTC	CASSVDRGGPYEQYF
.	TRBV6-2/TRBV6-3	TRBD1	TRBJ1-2	TGTGCCAGCAGTTCCCGGGACAGGGTACCCGATGGCTACACCTTC	CASSSRDRVPDGYTF
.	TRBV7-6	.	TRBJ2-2	TGTGCCAGCAGCTTCTACAGTAAAGGCGCCGGGGAGCTGTTTTTT	CASSFYSKGAGELFF
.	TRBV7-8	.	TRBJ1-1	TGTGCCAGCAGCACCGGGACTCTGAACACTGAAGCTTTCTTT	CASSTGTLNTEAFF
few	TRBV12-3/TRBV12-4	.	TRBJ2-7	TGTGCCAGCAGTTTTGAGCGGTACTACGAGCAGTACTTC	CASSFERYYEQYF
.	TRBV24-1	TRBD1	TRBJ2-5	TGTGCCACCAGTGCCGCAGGGGGCTTAGAGACCCAGTACTTC	CATSAAGGLETQYF
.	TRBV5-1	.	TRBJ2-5	TGCGCCAGCAGCGTCCAGGGGGGGAGAGAGACCCAGTACTTC	CASSVQGGRETQYF
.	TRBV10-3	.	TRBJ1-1	TGTGCCACCGCAGTGACCCAAGAAGCTTTCTTT	CATAVTQEAFF
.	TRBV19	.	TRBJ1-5	TGTGCCAGTAGCACCATGCAGGGAAATCAGCCCCAGCATTTT	CASSTMQGNQPQHF
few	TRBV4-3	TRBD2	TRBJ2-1	TGCGCCAGCAGCCGGTTGAGCGGGATCGTCTATGAGCAGTTCTTC	CASSRLSGIVYEQFF